This entry features one TCR beta chain sequence. The antigen it binds to is not known. Per-base qualities were not stored, and no clone one base away is much larger. Collaborating institutions collected whole blood in K2EDTA tubes following their own protocols. For TCRbeta analysis, collaborators shipped samples in one of three forms: frozen whole blood, isolated PBMCs, or DNA extracted from either of those sample types. The immunoSEQ Assay, a bias-controlled multiplex PCR, was used to amplify TCRbeta CDR3 regions from genomic DNA. The original pipeline was this. The number of nucleated cells in each sample was estimated from the amplification of reference gene primers within the assay. Sequence reads were collapsed and filtered to measure the absolute abundance of every unique TCRbeta CDR3 rearrangement. For each sample, productive Simpson clonality was calculated as the square root of Simpson's diversity index across productive rearrangements. Here the immuneACCESS table is served through TCRdb, limited to in-frame sequences with V and J called. Missing clones are a known gap in these copies; in checked studies unresolved V genes cover under half, and the rest lacks a known reason. D and trimming come from the DNA, and the V and J calls and clone size come from that table. The sample table contains 80,000 or so clones; only one count was recorded for more than 60% of them. The top ten constitute 9.9% of the sample.

The sample originates from a study of blood T cell repertoires in COVID-19 (dated by TCRdb to 2018 to 2020). A note on the overall study: Samples from collaborators originated in the United States, Italy and Spain and spanned both the acute and convalescent phases of COVID-19. The repertoires were made available in a free public database intended to serve as a resource for research on the immune response to SARS-CoV-2. Samples came from the ongoing ImmuneRACE study (first 160 participants) plus 1,254 subjects from 6 global collaborators. The material from the prospective study consisted of cDNA or gDNA derived from T cells, B-cell-depleted T cells, or PBMCs. Where available, HLA class I and class II types were taken from metadata supplied by the sample provider and were not determined by assay-based typing. Nearly every sample came with metadata listing a de-identified subject ID, COVID-19 status, age in years and sex. Deeply sampled blood TCRbeta repertoires from subjects exposed to, actively infected with, or recovered from COVID-19 were included in the dataset.

CDR1 MNHEY and CDR2 SVGAGI were looked up in the germline V gene. The CDR3 sequence holds 15 residues, the cysteine and phenylalanine included. Just the 45-base CDR3 DNA is kept, in frame starting at base 1. V is cut by 0 bases and J by 2 bases, and the space between the germline ends is 11 bases. Findings and caveats that apply to the study as a whole: Clinical and demographic metadata were provided uncurated, with the amount varying by source and participant.

The chain uses TRBV6-5 and TRBJ2-7, and possibly TRBD1, on 6 matching bases. Sequenced sample: peripheral blood. The receptor comes from a human donor in a cohort sampled during active COVID-19. The CDR3 has the sequence CASSYSPGETYEQYF. The bases are TGTGCCAGCAGTTACTCTCCAGGGGAAACCTACGAGCAGTACTTC.